The sequence of this T cell receptor (beta chain) was determined in a study of blood T cell repertoires in COVID-19. Across the study: Collection of acute and convalescent COVID-19 samples took place in the United States, Italy and Spain. PBMCs, B-cell-depleted T cells, or T cells provided the cDNA or gDNA that made up the material.

In the original analysis: Amplified reference gene primers provided the basis for estimating nucleated cell counts. TCRdb's copy holds only in-frame clones and misses some; the assay was immunoSEQ multiplex PCR. That table gives V, J and clone size, and the DNA gave D and trimming. The data contain some 210,000 clones, roughly four fifths of them singletons. This sequence was found in a woman between 40 and 50 years old with acute or convalescent COVID-19. The material sequenced was peripheral blood.

The CDR3 protein is CASSPTGGAYNSPLHF. In DNA, the CDR3 is TGCGCCAGCAGCCCAACAGGGGGCGCTTATAATTCACCCCTCCACTTT. This chain uses TRBV4-1 with TRBJ1-6; 9 positions match TRBD1. This CDR3 spans 16 amino acids. V was clipped by 4 bases and J by 4 bases; unmatched bases: 5. Germline V CDR1 and CDR2: MGHRA, YSYEKL.